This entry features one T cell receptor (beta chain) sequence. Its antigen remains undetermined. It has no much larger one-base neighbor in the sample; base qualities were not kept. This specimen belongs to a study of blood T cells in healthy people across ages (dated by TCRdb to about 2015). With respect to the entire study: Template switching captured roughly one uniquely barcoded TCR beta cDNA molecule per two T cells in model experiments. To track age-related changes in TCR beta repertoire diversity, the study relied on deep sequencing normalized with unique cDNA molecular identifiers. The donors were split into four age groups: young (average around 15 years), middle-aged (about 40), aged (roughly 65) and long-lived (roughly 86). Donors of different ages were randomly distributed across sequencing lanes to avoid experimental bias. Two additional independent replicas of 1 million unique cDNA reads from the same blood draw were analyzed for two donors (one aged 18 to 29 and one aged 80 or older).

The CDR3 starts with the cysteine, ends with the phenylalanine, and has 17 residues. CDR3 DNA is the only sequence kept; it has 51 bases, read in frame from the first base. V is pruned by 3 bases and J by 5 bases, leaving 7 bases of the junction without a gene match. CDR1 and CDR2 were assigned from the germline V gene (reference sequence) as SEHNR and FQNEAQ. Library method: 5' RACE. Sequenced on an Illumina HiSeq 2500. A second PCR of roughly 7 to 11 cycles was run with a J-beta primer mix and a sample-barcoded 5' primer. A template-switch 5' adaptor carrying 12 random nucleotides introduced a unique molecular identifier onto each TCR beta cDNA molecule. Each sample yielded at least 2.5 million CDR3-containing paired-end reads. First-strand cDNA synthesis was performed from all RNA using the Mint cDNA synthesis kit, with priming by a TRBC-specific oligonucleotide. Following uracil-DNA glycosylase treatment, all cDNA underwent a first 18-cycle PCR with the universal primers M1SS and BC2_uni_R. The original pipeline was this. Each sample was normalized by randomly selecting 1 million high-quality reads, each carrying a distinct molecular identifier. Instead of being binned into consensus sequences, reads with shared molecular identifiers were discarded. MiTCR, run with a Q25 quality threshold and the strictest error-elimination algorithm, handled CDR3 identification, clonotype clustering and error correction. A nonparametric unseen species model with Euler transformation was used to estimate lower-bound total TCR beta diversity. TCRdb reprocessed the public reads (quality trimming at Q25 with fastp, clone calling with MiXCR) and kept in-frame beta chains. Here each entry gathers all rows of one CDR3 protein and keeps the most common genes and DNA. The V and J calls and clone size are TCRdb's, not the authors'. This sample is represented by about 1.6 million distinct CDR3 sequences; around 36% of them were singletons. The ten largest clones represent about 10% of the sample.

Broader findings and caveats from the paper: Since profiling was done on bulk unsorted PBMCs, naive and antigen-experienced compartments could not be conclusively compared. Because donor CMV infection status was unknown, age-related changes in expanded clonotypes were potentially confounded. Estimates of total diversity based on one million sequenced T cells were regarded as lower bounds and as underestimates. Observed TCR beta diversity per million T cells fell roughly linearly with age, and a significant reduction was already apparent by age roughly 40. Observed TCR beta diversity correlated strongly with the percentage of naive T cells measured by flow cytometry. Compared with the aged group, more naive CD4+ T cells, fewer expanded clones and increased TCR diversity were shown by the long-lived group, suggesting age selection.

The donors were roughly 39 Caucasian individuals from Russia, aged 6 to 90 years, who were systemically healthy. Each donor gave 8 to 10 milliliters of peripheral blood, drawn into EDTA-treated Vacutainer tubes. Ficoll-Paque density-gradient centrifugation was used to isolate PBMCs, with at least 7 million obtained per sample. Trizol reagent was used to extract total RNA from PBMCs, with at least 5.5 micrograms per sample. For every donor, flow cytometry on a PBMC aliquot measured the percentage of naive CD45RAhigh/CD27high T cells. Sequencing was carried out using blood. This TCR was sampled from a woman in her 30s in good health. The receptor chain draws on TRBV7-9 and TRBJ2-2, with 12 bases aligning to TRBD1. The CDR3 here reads CASSFPPGQGATGELFF. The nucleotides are TGTGCCAGCAGCTTCCCCCCGGGACAGGGGGCAACCGGGGAGCTGTTTTTT. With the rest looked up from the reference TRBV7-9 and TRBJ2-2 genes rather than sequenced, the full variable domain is DTGVSQNPRHKITKRGQNVTFRCDPISEHNRLYWYRQTLGQGPEFLTYFQNEAQLEKSRLLSDRFSAERPKGSFSTLEIQRTEQGDSAMYLCASSFPPGQGATGELFFGEGSRLTVL.